These 30 T cell receptor beta chains were all obtained from the same sample, sequenced in a study of blood T cells in healthy people across ages. Next came a second PCR, run for about 6 to 12 cycles, which used a sample-barcoded 5' primer along with a J-beta primer mix. TCRdb re-called the 5' RACE reads with MiXCR, one entry per CDR3 protein. This table has roughly 900,000 distinct CDR3 sequences, more than 25% appearing once. The sample was blood. Receptor source: a woman over 75 in good health.

Of note for this clonotype: One end of the junction is discordant with germline, which a read error may explain. V is TRBV20-1 and J is TRBJ1-2; no clear D gene. The CDR3 covers 13 residues. Germline values: CDR1 DFQATT, CDR2 SNEGSKA (reference sequence). The CDR3 nucleotides are TGCGGTGCCACCCCTCCCCCTAACTATGGCTACACCTTC. Amino acid sequence: CGATPPPNYGYTF.

Concerning this clonotype itself: A much larger clone is a single base away; this may be a read error. This chain links TRBV2 with TRBJ2-1, with a weak D call TRBD2 (6 bases). From germline, CDR1 is SNHLY and CDR2 FYNNEI. The CDR3 extends over 15 amino acids. CDR3 sequence: CASSGTIDPYNEQLF. Here the CDR3 DNA reads TGTGCCAGCAGTGGGACTATCGACCCCTACAATGAGCAGTTATTC.

This clonotype has only a few counts. The J gene is TRBJ1-6, the V gene TRBV9; a possible D gene is TRBD1 (5 bases). The CDR3 contains 13 residues. V dropped 3 bases and J dropped 9 bases, with 10 bases sitting between them. In germline, CDR1 is SGDLS, CDR2 YYNGEE. The CDR3, as DNA: TGTGCCAGCAGCGGCGGGGGGGGTTCACCCCTCCACTTT. It specifies CASSGGGGSPLHF.

J is TRBJ2-5 and V is TRBV5-1; D perhaps matches TRBD2 (6 bases). With the DNA end fitting TRBJ2-4 better, the J assignment may be wrong. Per the germline V gene, CDR1 is SGHRS and CDR2 is YFSETQ. This CDR3 has 15 amino acids. The CDR3 here is CASSLEGSRGNIQYF. In nucleotides, the CDR3 is TGCGCCAGCAGCTTGGAGGGTAGTCGGGGGAACATTCAGTACTTC.

This clonotype was seen a few times. The chain employs TRBV11-2 and TRBJ1-4; D unresolved. CDR1 and CDR2 (germline): SGHAT, FQNNGV. Between the trimmed V and J ends, which lost 5 bases and 8 bases, there was a span of 18 bases. The CDR3 runs to 15 residues. The CDR3 DNA follows: TGTGCCAGCAGCCCAGAGGCAGGTTCACGGGAAAAACTGTTTTTT. It yields the protein CASSPEAGSREKLFF.

Many counts were recorded for this clonotype. This chain connects TRBV30 to TRBJ2-1; 8 bases are a match to TRBD2. This CDR3 is 16 amino acids long. J was trimmed by 2 bases and V by 2 bases; bases with no gene match: 8. Germline loops: CDR1 GTSNPN, CDR2 SVGIG (reference sequence). The chain's CDR3 is CAWSLGGGRAYNEQFF. The CDR3 DNA reads as TGTGCCTGGAGTCTCGGCGGGGGGCGGGCCTACAATGAGCAGTTCTTC.

As for this clonotype: This sequence may be a read error, since a much larger clone differs from it by one base. This chain connects TRBV12-3 or TRBV12-4 to TRBJ1-5; no clear D. Trimming left V 1 base short and J 1 base short, with 14 bases between. This CDR3 contains 17 residues. Here the CDR3 DNA reads TGTGCCAGCAGTTTAGAGATCGGTCATGAGAGCAATCAGCCCCAGCATTTT. It specifies CASSLEIGHESNQPQHF.

The gene calls are TRBV3-1 and TRBJ1-6, with 8 positions matching TRBD1. CDR3 length equals 15 residues. The germline gives CDR1 LGHDT, CDR2 YNNKEL (reference sequence). V lost 3 bases to trimming and J lost 5 bases; unmatched junction nucleotides: 3. CDR3 DNA sequence: TGTGCCAGCAGCCAGGGACAGGCGAATAATTCACCCCTCCACTTT. It encodes CASSQGQANNSPLHF.

This clonotype has a count of ten or more. The rearrangement joins TRBV7-2 to TRBJ2-5; 13 bases line up with TRBD2. The CDR3 runs to 15 residues. Trimming cost V 6 bases and J 7 bases; bases outside gene matches: 8. Germline-derived CDR1 and CDR2 are SGHTA and FQGNSA. In DNA form, the CDR3 reads TGTGCCAGCAGACCGACTAGCGGGGGGATCGGGACCCAGTACTTC. Translated: CASRPTSGGIGTQYF.

Of note for this clonotype: This could be a read error, since a much larger clone is one nucleotide away. The V gene is TRBV5-1, the J gene TRBJ2-1, with 11 bases lining up with TRBD2. The end of the DNA fits TRBJ2-7 better, so the J call may be wrong. The CDR3 is 16 residues long. CDR1 is SGHRS and CDR2 is YFSETQ in the germline V gene. CDR3 sequence: CASSFLLAGGYNEQYF. The CDR3 coding sequence is TGCGCCAGCAGCTTCTTATTAGCGGGGGGGTACAATGAGCAGTACTTC.

In its sample, this clonotype was seen a few times. The V call is TRBV7-9, the J call TRBJ2-1; the D is unclear. The CDR3 totals 13 residues. Trimming shortened V by 4 bases and J by 9 bases, and 13 bases separated the two germline ends. Germline assignment: CDR1 SEHNR and CDR2 FQNEAQ (reference sequence). The CDR3 spells CASSSPIHGEQFF. The CDR3 DNA sequence: TGTGCCAGCAGCTCCCCTATTCACGGTGAGCAGTTCTTC.

Comment on this clonotype: With a much larger clone just one base away, this may be a read error. This chain connects TRBV12-3 or TRBV12-4 to TRBJ1-2; possible D gene TRBD1, 6 bases. This CDR3 contains 14 residues. V gave up 3 bases and J gave up 4 bases, with 12 bases separating them. The CDR3 DNA is TGTGCCAGCAGTTTTCGGGGGGGCGGCTATGGCTACACCTTC. It yields the protein CASSFRGGGYGYTF.

This clonotype has just a few counts. This sequence joins TRBV21-1 and TRBJ2-7; the table's TRBD1 call for D was not verified on the DNA. TRBV21-1 is a pseudogene. The CDR3 is 15 amino acids. The CDR3 reads CASSGRTVLAYEQYF. The DNA of the CDR3 is TGTGCCAGCAGCGGACGGACAGTTCTGGCCTACGAGCAGTACTTC.

This clonotype was seen a handful of times. The chain is built from TRBV24-1 and TRBJ2-5; D unclear. Germline CDR1 is KGHDR and CDR2 is SFDVKD. The CDR3 is made up of 12 amino acids. The V gene lost 5 bases and the J gene lost 4 bases, with 7 bases spanning the gap. CDR3 in DNA: TGTGCCACCAGTGGAGGTCTAGAGACCCAGTACTTC. Protein product: CATSGGLETQYF.

This clonotype came up a few times. The J gene is TRBJ1-2, the V gene TRBV27; 8 nucleotides align to TRBD1. V lost 0 bases and J lost 5; bases outside the gene matches: 5. CDR3 length: 15 amino acids. Germline V gene data show CDR1 as MNHEY and CDR2 as SMNVEV (reference sequence). The CDR3 DNA sequence: TGTGCCAGCAGTTTATCCGGGACAGGAGATTATGGCTACACCTTC. It encodes CASSLSGTGDYGYTF.

This clonotype was observed many times. The chain joins TRBV28 to TRBJ2-1; D may be TRBD2 (6 bases). Germline loops: CDR1 MDHEN, CDR2 SYDVKM. The CDR3 consists of 15 residues. The ends were cut back, 7 bases at V and 10 bases at J, with 23 bases in the middle. Here the CDR3 DNA reads TGTGCCAGCACCATGAGTGGGAGGCCGGGGAGAGAGCAGTTCTTC. Translation gives CASTMSGRPGREQFF.

In the case of this clonotype: Since a much larger clone is just one base distant, this may be a read error. The rearrangement uses TRBV28 and TRBJ2-3, with D possibly matching TRBD1 (6 bases). V was pared by 5 bases and J by 1 base, with 13 bases between. The CDR3 length is 15 residues. Germline loops: CDR1 MDHEN, CDR2 SYDVKM. CDR3 amino acids: CASSPEQGRTDTQYF. Here the CDR3 DNA reads TGTGCCAGCAGTCCCGAACAGGGCCGCACAGATACGCAGTATTTT. Variable domain in full (rest from reference TRBV28 and TRBJ2-3): DVKVTQSSRYLVKRTGEKVFLECVQDMDHENMFWYRQDPGLGLRLIYFSYDVKMKEKGDIPEGYSVSREKKERFSLILESASTNQTSMYLCASSPEQGRTDTQYFGPGTRLTVL.

This clonotype appeared a few times. The V and J genes are TRBV7-2 and TRBJ2-5; 10 nucleotides align to TRBD1. Germline V gives CDR1 SGHTA, CDR2 FQGNSA. CDR3 size: 15 residues. V lost 1 base to trimming and J lost 7 bases; unmatched junction nucleotides: 6. CDR3 sequence reads: CASSLVDRGSGTQYF. CDR3 DNA sequence: TGTGCCAGCAGCTTAGTGGACAGGGGGTCCGGGACCCAGTACTTC.

This clonotype was seen a handful of times. The J gene is TRBJ1-1, the V gene TRBV5-1; D is perhaps TRBD1 (5 bases). Trimming took off 5 bases at V and 5 bases at J, with 16 bases between the two ends. Germline lookup yields CDR1 SGHRS and CDR2 YFSETQ. This CDR3 contains 14 residues. As DNA, the CDR3 is TGCGCCAGCAGAGTCGAGGGACGCGGGACTGAAGCTTTCTTT. This codes for CASRVEGRGTEAFF.

This clonotype was found many times. This chain links TRBV11-2 with TRBJ2-3, with TRBD1 identical over 9 bases. Looked up from germline, CDR1 is SGHAT and CDR2 is FQNNGV. This CDR3 region has 15 residues. After removal of 5 bases from V and 4 bases from J, the junction contained 7 bases not matched to a gene. CDR3 residues: CASSQGTGRSDTQYF. CDR3 in DNA: TGTGCCAGCAGCCAAGGGACAGGGCGATCAGATACGCAGTATTTT.

This clonotype came up a few times. The V call is TRBV3-1, the J call TRBJ2-3; TRBD2 agrees at 13 bases. J was trimmed by 8 bases and V by 6 bases; bases with no gene match: 8. This CDR3 region has 15 residues. Looked up from germline, CDR1 is LGHDT and CDR2 is YNNKEL (reference sequence). CDR3 in amino acids: CASSLSLAGGGTQYF. CDR3 nucleotides: TGTGCCAGCAGTCTTTCACTAGCGGGGGGGGGTACGCAGTATTTT.

This clonotype was seen only a few times. The chain carries TRBV6-6 and TRBJ2-1; D may match TRBD1 or TRBD2 (5 bases each). V lost 7 bases, J lost 0 bases, and 16 bases lay in between. Germline V gene data show CDR1 as MNHNY and CDR2 as SVGAGI (reference sequence). This CDR3 has 16 amino acids. The CDR3 coding sequence is TGTGCCAGCACCTTGACGGGGCGCCCCTCCTACAATGAGCAGTTCTTC. It encodes CASTLTGRPSYNEQFF.

The chain has TRBV3-1 and TRBJ1-5; 7 bases line up with TRBD1. Germline V gene lookup returns CDR1 LGHDT and CDR2 YNNKEL (reference sequence). This CDR3 is 19 amino acids long. V trimming: 1 base; J trimming: 1 base; junction bases outside the gene matches: 13. The CDR3 reads CASSQGGYGTALSNQPQHF. CDR3 sequence (DNA): TGTGCCAGCAGCCAAGGGGGTTACGGGACAGCGTTAAGCAATCAGCCCCAGCATTTT.

The chain carries TRBV6-5 and TRBJ1-5, with D maybe TRBD1 (6 bases). Trimming removed 0 bases from V and 6 bases from J, with 9 bases in between. Germline CDR1 and CDR2: MNHEY and SVGAGI. There are 14 residues in the CDR3. The CDR3: CASSYSAGAQPQHF. DNA for the CDR3: TGTGCCAGCAGTTACTCGGCAGGGGCTCAGCCCCAGCATTTT.

This clonotype was seen at least ten times. The chain is built from TRBV6-2 or TRBV6-3 and TRBJ2-3; 12 bases map to TRBD1. The CDR3 consists of 18 residues. Germline CDR1 and CDR2: MNHEY and SVGEGT. Germline trimming cut 7 bases from V and 4 bases from J; bases unmatched to any gene: 15. CDR3 bases: TGTGCCAGCACCCTACGAAGGGGCGGGACAGGGGGCTCAGATACGCAGTATTTT. Protein sequence: CASTLRRGGTGGSDTQYF.

This clonotype occurred a few times. Given a much more abundant clone one base away, this may be a read error. The chain uses TRBV7-2 and TRBJ1-4; D is perhaps TRBD1 (5 bases). This CDR3 comprises 16 residues. Germline-derived CDR1 and CDR2 are SGHTA and FQGNSA. The CDR3 coding sequence is TGTGCCAGCAGCCCACCCGGGAGCAGGGTTGAAGAAAAACGGTTTTTT. This codes for CASSPPGSRVEEKRFF.

This clonotype was counted at least ten times. The chain links TRBV3-1 to TRBJ2-7; the D gene is possibly TRBD1 (5 bases). Looked up from germline, CDR1 is LGHDT and CDR2 is YNNKEL (reference sequence). V was clipped by 6 bases and J by 1 base, with 13 bases between them. This CDR3 comprises 14 residues. CDR3 loop: CASSDSLSSYEQYF. In nucleotides, the CDR3 is TGTGCCAGCAGTGACAGTCTCTCTTCCTACGAGCAGTACTTC.

This clonotype was seen more than once but under ten times. A much larger clone lies a single base off, so this may be a read error. The chain couples TRBV20-1 to TRBJ1-4; D gene uncertain. The CDR3 sequence is 11 residues long. Germline V gene sequence: CDR1 DFQATT, CDR2 SNEGSKA (reference sequence). The CDR3 bases are TGCAGGGCAGACGGGAATGAAAAACTGTTTTTT. Translated, it gives CRADGNEKLFF.

In regard to this clonotype: A read error is possible here, since a much larger clone lies one base away. The rearrangement links TRBV5-6 to TRBJ1-4; tentatively, D is TRBD1 (6 bases). The CDR3 is made up of 15 amino acids. V lost 4 bases and J lost 0, with 10 bases in between. Germline V CDR1 and CDR2: SGHDT, YYEEEE. The CDR3 DNA reads TGTGCCAGCAGCCGCGGGGGCTCAACTAATGAAAAACTGTTTTTT. Its translation: CASSRGGSTNEKLFF.

This clonotype was detected a few times. This rearrangement joins TRBV19 to TRBJ2-1, with D maybe TRBD1 (6 bases). V lost 2 bases and J lost 4, with 18 bases in between. The CDR3 contains 17 residues. The germline V gene encodes CDR1 LNHDA and CDR2 SQIVND (reference sequence). This chain's CDR3 is CASSINRAPFLYNEQFF. CDR3 in DNA: TGTGCCAGTAGTATAAACAGGGCCCCCTTCCTTTACAATGAGCAGTTCTTC. Full variable domain (remainder filled in from reference TRBV19 and TRBJ2-1): DGGITQSPKYLFRKEGQNVTLSCEQNLNHDAMYWYRQDPGQGLRLIYYSQIVNDFQKGDIAEGYSVSREKKESFPLTVTSAQKNPTAFYLCASSINRAPFLYNEQFFGPGTRLTVL.